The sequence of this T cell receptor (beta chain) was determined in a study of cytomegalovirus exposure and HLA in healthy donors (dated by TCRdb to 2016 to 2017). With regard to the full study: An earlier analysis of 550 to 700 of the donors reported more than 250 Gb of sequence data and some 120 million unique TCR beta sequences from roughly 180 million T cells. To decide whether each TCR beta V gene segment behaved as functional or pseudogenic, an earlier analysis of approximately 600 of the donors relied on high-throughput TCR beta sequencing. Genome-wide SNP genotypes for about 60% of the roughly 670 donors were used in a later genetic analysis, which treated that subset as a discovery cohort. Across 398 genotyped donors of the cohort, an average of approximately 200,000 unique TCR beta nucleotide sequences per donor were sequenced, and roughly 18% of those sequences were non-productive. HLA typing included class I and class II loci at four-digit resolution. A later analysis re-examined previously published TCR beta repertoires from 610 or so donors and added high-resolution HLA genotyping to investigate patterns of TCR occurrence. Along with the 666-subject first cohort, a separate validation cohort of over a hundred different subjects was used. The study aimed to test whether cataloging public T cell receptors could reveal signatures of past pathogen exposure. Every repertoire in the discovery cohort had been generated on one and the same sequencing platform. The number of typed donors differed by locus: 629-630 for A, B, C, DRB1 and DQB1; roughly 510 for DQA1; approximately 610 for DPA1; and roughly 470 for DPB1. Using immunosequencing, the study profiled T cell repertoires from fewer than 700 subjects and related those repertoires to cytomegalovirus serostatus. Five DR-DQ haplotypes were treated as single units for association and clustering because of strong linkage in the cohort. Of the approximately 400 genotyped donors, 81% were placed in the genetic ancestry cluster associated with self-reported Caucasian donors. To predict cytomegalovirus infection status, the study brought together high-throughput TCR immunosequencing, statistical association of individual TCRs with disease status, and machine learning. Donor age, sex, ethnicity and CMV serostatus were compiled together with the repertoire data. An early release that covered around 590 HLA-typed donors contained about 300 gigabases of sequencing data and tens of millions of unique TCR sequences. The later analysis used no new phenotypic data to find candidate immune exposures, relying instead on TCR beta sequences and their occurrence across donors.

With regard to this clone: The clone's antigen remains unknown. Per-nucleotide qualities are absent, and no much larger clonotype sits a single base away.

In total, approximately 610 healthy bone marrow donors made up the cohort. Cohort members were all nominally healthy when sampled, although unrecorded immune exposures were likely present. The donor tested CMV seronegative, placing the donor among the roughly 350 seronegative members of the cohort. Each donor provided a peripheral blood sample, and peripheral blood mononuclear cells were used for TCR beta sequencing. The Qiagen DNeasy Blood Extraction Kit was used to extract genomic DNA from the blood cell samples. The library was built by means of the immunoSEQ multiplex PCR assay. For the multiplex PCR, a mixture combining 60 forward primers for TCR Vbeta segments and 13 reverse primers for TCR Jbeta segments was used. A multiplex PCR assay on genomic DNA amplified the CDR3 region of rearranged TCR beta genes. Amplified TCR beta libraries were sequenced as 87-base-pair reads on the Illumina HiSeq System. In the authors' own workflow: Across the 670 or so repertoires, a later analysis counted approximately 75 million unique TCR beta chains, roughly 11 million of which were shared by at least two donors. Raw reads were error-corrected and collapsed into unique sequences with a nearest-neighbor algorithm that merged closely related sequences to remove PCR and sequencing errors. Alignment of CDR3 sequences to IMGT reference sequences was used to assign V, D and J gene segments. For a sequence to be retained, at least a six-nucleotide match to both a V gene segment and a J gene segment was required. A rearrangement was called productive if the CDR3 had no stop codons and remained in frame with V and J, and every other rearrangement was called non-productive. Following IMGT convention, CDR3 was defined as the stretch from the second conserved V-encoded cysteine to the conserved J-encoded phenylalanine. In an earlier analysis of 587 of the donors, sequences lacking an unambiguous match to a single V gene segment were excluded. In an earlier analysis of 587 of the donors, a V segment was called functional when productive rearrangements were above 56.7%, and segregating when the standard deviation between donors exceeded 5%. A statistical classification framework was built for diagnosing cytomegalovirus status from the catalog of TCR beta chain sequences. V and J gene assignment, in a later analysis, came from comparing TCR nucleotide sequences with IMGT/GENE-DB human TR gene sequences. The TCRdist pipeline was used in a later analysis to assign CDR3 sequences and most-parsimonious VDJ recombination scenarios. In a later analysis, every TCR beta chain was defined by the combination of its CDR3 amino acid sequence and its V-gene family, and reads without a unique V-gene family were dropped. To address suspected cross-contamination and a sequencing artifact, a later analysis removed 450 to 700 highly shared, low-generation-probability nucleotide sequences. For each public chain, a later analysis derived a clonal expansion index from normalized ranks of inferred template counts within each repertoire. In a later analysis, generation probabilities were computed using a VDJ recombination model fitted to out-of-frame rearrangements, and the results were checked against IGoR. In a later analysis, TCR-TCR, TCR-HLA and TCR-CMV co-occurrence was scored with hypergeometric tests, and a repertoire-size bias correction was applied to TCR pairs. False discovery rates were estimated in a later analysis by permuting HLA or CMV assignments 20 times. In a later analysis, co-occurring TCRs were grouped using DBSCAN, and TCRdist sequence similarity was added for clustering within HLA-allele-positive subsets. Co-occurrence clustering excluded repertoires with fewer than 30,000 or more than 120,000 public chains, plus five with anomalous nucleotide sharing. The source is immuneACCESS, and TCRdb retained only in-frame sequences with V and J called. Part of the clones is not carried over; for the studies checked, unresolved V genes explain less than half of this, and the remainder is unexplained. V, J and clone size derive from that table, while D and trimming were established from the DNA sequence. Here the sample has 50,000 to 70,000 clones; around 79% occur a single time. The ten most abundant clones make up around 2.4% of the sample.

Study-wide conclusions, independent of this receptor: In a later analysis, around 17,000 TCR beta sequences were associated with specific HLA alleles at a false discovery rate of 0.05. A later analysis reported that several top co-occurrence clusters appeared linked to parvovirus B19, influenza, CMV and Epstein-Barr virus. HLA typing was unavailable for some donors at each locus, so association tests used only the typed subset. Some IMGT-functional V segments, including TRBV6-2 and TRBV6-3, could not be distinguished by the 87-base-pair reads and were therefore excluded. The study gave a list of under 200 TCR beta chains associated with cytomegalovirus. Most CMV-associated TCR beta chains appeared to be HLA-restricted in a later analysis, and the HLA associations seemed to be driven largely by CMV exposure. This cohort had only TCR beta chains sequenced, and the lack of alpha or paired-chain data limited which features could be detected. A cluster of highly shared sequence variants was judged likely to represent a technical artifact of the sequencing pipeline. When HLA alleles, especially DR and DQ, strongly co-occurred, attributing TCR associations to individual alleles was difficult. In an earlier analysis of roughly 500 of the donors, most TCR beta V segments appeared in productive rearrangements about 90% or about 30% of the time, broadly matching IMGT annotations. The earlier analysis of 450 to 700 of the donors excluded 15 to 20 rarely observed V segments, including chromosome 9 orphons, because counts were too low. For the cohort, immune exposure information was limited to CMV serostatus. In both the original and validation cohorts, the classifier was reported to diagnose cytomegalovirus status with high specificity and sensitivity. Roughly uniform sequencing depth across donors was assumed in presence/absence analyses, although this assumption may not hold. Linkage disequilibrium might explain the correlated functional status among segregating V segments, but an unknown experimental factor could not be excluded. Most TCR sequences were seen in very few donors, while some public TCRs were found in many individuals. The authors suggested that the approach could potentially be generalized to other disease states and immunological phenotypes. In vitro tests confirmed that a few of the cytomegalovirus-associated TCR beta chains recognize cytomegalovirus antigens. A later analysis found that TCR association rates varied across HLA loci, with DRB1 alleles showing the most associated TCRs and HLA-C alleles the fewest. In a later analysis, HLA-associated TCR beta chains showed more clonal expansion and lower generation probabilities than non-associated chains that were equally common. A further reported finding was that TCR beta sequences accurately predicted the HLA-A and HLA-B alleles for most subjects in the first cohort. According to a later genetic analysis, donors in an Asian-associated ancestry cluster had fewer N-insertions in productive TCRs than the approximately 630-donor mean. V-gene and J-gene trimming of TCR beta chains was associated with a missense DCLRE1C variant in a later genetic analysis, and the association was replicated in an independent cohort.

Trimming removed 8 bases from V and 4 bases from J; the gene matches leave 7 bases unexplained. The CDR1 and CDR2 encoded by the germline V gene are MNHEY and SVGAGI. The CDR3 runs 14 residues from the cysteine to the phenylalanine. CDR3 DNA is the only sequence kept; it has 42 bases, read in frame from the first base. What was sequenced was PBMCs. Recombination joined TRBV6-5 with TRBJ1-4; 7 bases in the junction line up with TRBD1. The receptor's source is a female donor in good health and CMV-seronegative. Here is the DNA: TGTGCCAGCGGACCAGGGGGACATAATGAAAAACTGTTTTTT. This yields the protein CASGPGGHNEKLFF.